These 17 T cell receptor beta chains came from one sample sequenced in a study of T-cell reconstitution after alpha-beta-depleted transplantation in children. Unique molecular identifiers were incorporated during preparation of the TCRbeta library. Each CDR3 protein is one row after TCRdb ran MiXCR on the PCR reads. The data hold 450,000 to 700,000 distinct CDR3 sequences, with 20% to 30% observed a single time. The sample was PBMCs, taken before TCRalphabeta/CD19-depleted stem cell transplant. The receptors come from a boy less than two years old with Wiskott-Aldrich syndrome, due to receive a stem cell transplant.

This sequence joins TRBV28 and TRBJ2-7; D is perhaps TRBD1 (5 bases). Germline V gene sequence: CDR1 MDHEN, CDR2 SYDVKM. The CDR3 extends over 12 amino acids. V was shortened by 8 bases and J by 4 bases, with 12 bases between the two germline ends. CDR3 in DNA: TGTGCCAGCCAGGCGCAGGGTTACGAGCAGTACTTC. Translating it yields CASQAQGYEQYF.

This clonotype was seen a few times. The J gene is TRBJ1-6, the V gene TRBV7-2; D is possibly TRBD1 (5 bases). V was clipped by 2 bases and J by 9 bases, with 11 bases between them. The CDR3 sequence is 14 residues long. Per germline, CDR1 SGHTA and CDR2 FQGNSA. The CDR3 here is CASSLRVGGSPLHF. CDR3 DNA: TGTGCCAGCAGCTTAAGGGTGGGGGGTTCACCCCTCCACTTT. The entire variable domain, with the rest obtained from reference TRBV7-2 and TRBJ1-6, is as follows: GAGVSQSPSNKVTEKGKDVELRCDPISGHTALYWYRQSLGQGLEFLIYFQGNSAPDKSGLPSDRFSAERTGGSVSTLTIQRTQQEDSAVYLCASSLRVGGSPLHFGNGTRLTVT.

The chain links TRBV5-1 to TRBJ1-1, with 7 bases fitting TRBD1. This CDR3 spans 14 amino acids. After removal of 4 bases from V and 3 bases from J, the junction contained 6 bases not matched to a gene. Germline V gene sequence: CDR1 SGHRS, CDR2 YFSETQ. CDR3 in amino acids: CASSRDSPDTEAFF. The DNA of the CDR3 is TGCGCCAGCAGCCGGGACAGCCCCGACACTGAAGCTTTCTTT.

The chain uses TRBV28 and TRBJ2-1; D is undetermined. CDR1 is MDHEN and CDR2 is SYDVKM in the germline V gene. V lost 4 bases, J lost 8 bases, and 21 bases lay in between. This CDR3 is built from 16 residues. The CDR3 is CASSSPYPNRAYEQFF. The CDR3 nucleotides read TGTGCCAGCAGTTCCCCCTACCCAAATAGAGCATATGAGCAGTTCTTC.

The DNA of the CDR3 is TGCAGTGCTAGACGCGGGGGCCCCTACGAGCAGTACTTC. Translated, it gives CSARRGGPYEQYF. This chain connects TRBV20-1 to TRBJ2-7; possibly TRBD2 for D (7 bases). Trimming pared 2 bases from V and 2 bases from J, leaving 10 bases between. This CDR3 is 13 amino acids long. Germline V gene data show CDR1 as DFQATT and CDR2 as SNEGSKA (reference sequence).

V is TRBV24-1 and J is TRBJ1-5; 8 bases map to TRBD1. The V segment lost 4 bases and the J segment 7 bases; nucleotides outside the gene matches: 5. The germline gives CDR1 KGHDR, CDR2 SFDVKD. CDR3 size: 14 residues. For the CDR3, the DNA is TGTGCCACCAGTGACTGGACAGGGACCCAGCCCCAGCATTTT. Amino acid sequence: CATSDWTGTQPQHF.

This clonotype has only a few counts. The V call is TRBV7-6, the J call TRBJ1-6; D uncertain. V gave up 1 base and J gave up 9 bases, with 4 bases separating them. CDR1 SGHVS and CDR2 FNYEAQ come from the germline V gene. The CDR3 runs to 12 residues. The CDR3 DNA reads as TGTGCCAGCAGCTTAGAAGGTTCACCCCTCCACTTT. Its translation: CASSLEGSPLHF. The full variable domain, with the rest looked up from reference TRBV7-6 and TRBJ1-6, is GAGVSQSPRYKVTKRGQDVALRCDPISGHVSLYWYRQALGQGPEFLTYFNYEAQQDKSGLPNDRFSAERPEGSISTLTIQRTEQRDSAMYRCASSLEGSPLHFGNGTRLTVT.

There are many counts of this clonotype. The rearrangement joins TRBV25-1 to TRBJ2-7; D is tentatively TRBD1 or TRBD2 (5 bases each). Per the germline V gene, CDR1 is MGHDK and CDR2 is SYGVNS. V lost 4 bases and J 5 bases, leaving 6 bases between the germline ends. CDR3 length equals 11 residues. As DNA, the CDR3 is TGTGCCAGCAGTGTGGGGGACGAGCAGTACTTC. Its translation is CASSVGDEQYF.

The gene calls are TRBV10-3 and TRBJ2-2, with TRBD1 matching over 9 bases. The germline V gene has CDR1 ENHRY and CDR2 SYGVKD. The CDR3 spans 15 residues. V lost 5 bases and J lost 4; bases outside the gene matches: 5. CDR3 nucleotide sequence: TGTGCCATCAGTCCGGGACAGGGTCCCACCGGGGAGCTGTTTTTT. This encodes CAISPGQGPTGELFF.

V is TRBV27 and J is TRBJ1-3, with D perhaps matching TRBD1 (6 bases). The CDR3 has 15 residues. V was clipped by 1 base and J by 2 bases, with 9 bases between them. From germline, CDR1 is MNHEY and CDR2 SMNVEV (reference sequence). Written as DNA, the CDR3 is TGTGCCAGCAGTTTATACGGGGGGCCTGGAAACACCATATATTTT. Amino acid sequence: CASSLYGGPGNTIYF.

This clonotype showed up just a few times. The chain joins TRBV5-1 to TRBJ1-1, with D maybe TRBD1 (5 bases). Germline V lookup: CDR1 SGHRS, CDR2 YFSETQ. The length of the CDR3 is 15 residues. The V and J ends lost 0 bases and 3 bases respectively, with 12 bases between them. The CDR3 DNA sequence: TGCGCCAGCAGCTTGGCAGGGAAGATTGACACTGAAGCTTTCTTT. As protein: CASSLAGKIDTEAFF.

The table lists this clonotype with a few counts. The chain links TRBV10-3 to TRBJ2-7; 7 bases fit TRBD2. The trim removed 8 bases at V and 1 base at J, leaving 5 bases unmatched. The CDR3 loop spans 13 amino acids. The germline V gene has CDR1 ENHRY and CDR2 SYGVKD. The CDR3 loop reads CAIGGLESYEQYF. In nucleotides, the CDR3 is TGTGCCATCGGAGGACTAGAATCCTACGAGCAGTACTTC.

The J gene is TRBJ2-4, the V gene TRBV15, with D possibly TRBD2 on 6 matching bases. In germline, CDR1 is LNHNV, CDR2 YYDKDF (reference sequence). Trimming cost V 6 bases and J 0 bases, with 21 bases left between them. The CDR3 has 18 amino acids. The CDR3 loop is CATRNSRRDTLAKNIQYF. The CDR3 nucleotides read TGTGCCACCAGAAATAGCAGGAGGGATACCTTAGCCAAAAACATTCAGTACTTC.

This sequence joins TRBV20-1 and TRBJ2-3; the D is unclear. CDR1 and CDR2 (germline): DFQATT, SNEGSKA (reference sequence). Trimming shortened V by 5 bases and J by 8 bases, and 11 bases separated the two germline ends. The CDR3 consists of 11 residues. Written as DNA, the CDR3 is TGCAGTGCTTTCATGGGCGGTACGCAGTATTTT. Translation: CSAFMGGTQYF.

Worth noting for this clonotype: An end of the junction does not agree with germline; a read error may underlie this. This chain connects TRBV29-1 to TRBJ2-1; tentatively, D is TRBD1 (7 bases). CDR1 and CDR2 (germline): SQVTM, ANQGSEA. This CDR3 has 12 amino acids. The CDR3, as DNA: TGCAGCGTTGATTCGCCGGGTGCGGGACAGAAGTTC. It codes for CSVDSPGAGQKF.

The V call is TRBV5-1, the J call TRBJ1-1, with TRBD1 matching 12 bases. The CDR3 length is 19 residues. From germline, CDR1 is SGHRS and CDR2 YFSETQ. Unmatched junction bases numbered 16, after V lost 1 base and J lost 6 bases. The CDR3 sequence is CASSLSIGPPGQGASEAFF. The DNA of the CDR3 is TGCGCCAGCAGCTTGTCTATTGGACCCCCGGGACAGGGGGCTTCTGAAGCTTTCTTT. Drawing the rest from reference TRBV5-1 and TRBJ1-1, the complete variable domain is KAGVTQTPRYLIKTRGQQVTLSCSPISGHRSVSWYQQTPGQGLQFLFEYFSETQRNKGNFPGRFSGRQFSNSRSEMNVSTLELGDSALYLCASSLSIGPPGQGASEAFFGQGTRLTVV.

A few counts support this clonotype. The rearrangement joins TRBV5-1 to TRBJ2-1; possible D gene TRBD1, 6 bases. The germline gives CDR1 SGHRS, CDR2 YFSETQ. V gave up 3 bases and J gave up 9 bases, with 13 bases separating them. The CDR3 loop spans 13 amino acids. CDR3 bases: TGCGCCAGCAGCTGGACGACAGGCACTGAGCAGTTCTTC. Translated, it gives CASSWTTGTEQFF.